This is a list of T cell receptor beta chains from one sample in a study of blood T cell repertoires in COVID-19. Sequencing was performed with immunoSEQ multiplex PCR; in TCRdb, only in-frame clones are kept and a portion is missing. Among approximately 54,000 clones listed, about 82% were seen once. The specimen sequenced was peripheral blood. These receptor sequences come from an elderly man with active COVID-19. The CDR3 runs from the conserved cysteine through the conserved F or W. The order of the fields is J gene, V gene, CDR3 protein.

J gene: TRBJ2-2; V gene: TRBV28; CDR3 protein: CASSTRDYDKTGELFF
J gene: TRBJ2-3; V gene: TRBV6-4; CDR3 protein: CASSDEGAVTDTQYF
J gene: TRBJ2-1; V gene: TRBV30; CDR3 protein: CAWTLAQEGSEQFF
J gene: TRBJ2-5; V gene: TRBV27; CDR3 protein: CASSPRPRLVQETQYF
J gene: TRBJ2-1; V gene: TRBV6-2/TRBV6-3; CDR3 protein: CASSYSRVGTSGSEQFF
J gene: TRBJ1-5; V gene: TRBV5-6; CDR3 protein: CASSLGRGGWNQPQHF
J gene: TRBJ2-1; V gene: TRBV19; CDR3 protein: CASSMGGTSYNEQFF
J gene: TRBJ1-1; V gene: TRBV10-3; CDR3 protein: CAISQTGVGEAFF
J gene: TRBJ1-1; V gene: TRBV5-1; CDR3 protein: CASSLGQGSEAFF
J gene: TRBJ1-6; V gene: TRBV21-1; CDR3 protein: CASSQSGRGNSPLHF
J gene: TRBJ1-5; V gene: TRBV30; CDR3 protein: CAWSRGINQPQHF
J gene: TRBJ2-7; V gene: TRBV6-1; CDR3 protein: CASSEGQGSYEQYF
J gene: TRBJ2-3; V gene: TRBV20-1; CDR3 protein: CSASLGQGYTDTQYF
J gene: TRBJ2-7; V gene: TRBV9; CDR3 protein: CASSVAGQDEQYF
J gene: TRBJ1-1; V gene: TRBV7-9; CDR3 protein: CASSSPGQGWTEAFF
J gene: TRBJ2-2; V gene: TRBV28; CDR3 protein: CASNYRDRVAGELFF
J gene: TRBJ2-5; V gene: TRBV15; CDR3 protein: CATSRDPSGQETQYF
J gene: TRBJ2-2; V gene: TRBV2; CDR3 protein: CASSGLAGGGTGELFF
J gene: TRBJ2-2; V gene: TRBV7-3; CDR3 protein: CASSLTATTNTGELFF
J gene: TRBJ1-1; V gene: TRBV28; CDR3 protein: CASRNAGNLSPEAFF
J gene: TRBJ2-7; V gene: TRBV11-2; CDR3 protein: CASSFAEISRTYEQYF
J gene: TRBJ2-5; V gene: TRBV20-1; CDR3 protein: CSTSQETQYF
J gene: TRBJ2-3; V gene: TRBV30; CDR3 protein: CAWSVGGTQYF
J gene: TRBJ1-2; V gene: TRBV19; CDR3 protein: CARPRKAGNYGYTF
J gene: TRBJ1-2; V gene: TRBV28; CDR3 protein: CATSQQGGYTF
J gene: TRBJ2-7; V gene: TRBV6-2/TRBV6-3; CDR3 protein: CASSYDRWLSGNEQYF
J gene: TRBJ1-2; V gene: TRBV12-3/TRBV12-4; CDR3 protein: CASTVTVRYGYTF
J gene: TRBJ2-7; V gene: TRBV5-1; CDR3 protein: CASSIFLAGEKAYEQYF
J gene: TRBJ2-7; V gene: TRBV12-5; CDR3 protein: CASNRDRGLEEVDEQYF
J gene: TRBJ2-2; V gene: TRBV7-2; CDR3 protein: CASSLTAGRNTGELFF
J gene: TRBJ2-2; V gene: TRBV7-8; CDR3 protein: CASSLTGLASPGELFF
J gene: TRBJ2-1; V gene: TRBV4-1; CDR3 protein: CASSQSWTRGPLNEQFF
J gene: TRBJ2-1; V gene: TRBV7-7; CDR3 protein: CASSLGDSSYNEQFF
J gene: TRBJ2-5; V gene: TRBV7-6; CDR3 protein: CASSLWGAISGEETQYF
J gene: TRBJ2-2; V gene: TRBV7-2; CDR3 protein: CASSPGLAGKTNTGELFF
J gene: TRBJ2-7; V gene: TRBV10-3; CDR3 protein: CAINTGSYEQYF
J gene: TRBJ2-5; V gene: TRBV7-8; CDR3 protein: CASSLFGTSGQETQYF
J gene: TRBJ2-1; V gene: TRBV4-1; CDR3 protein: CASSKKGDLPSYNEQFF
J gene: TRBJ1-5; V gene: TRBV19; CDR3 protein: CASRDRDGGQPQHF
J gene: TRBJ1-1; V gene: TRBV5-1; CDR3 protein: CASSLGGTGSPVRAFF
J gene: TRBJ1-1; V gene: TRBV3-1/TRBV3-2; CDR3 protein: CASSKGQALNTEAFF
J gene: TRBJ1-3; V gene: TRBV7-2; CDR3 protein: CASSSRSGNTIYF